Listed below are T cell receptor beta chains from one sample, sequenced in a study of T cells in localized non-small cell lung cancer. Only in-frame clones appear in the TCRdb table, and some are missing; sequencing was by immunoSEQ multiplex PCR. This sample has over 55,000 clones, with 85% to 90% found just once. The sample was peripheral blood, taken before any cancer treatment. The receptors were gathered from a woman aged 40-69 years with stage I lung adenocarcinoma. Each CDR3 is given with its conserved first and last residue. The D gene is left open where the match is weak. For some rows the clone size is stated as once, few or many, or as a class when expanded; others skip it.

size | D | J | V | DNA | CDR3
few | . | TRBJ1-1 | TRBV19 | TGTGCCAGTCGTCCGGTGATGAACACTGAAGCTTTCTTT | CASRPVMNTEAFF
few | TRBD1 | TRBJ1-2 | TRBV18 | TGTGCCAGCTCGCCGGGACAGGCCCTCGGAGGCTACACCTTC | CASSPGQALGGYTF
. | . | TRBJ2-5 | TRBV6-5 | TGTGCCAGCAGTTACTTCCGGAACCAAGAGACCCAGTACTTC | CASSYFRNQETQYF
. | TRBD1 | TRBJ1-1 | TRBV10-3 | TGTGCCATCAGTGAAGGACAGGGGAACACTGAAGCTTTCTTT | CAISEGQGNTEAFF
. | TRBD1 | TRBJ2-3 | TRBV5-1 | TGCGCCAGCAGCCAGGGACAGGGTACAGATACGCAGTATTTT | CASSQGQGTDTQYF
. | TRBD1 | TRBJ2-7 | TRBV14 | TGTGCCAGCAGCCTTCGGACAGGGAGAAGGGAGCAGTACTTC | CASSLRTGRREQYF
. | . | TRBJ1-6 | TRBV19 | TGTGCCAGTACCCTCTCCGGGGGATTTGGTTCACCCCTCCACTTT | CASTLSGGFGSPLHF
once | TRBD1 | TRBJ2-7 | TRBV5-1 | TGCGCCAGCAGCTCCGACCGGGGACAGGGTTCCTACGAGCAGTACTTC | CASSSDRGQGSYEQYF
. | . | TRBJ1-2 | TRBV6-1 | TGTGCCAGCAGTGAAGAGGGGCTCTATGGCTACACCTTC | CASSEEGLYGYTF
. | . | TRBJ2-5 | TRBV18 | TGTGCCAGCTCACCTGACGGACAGCCCCAAGAGACCCAGTACTTC | CASSPDGQPQETQYF
. | . | TRBJ2-7 | TRBV19 | TGTGCCAGTACCTCGGGCTGGGGGCCGACCTACGAGCAGTACTTC | CASTSGWGPTYEQYF
. | TRBD2 | TRBJ2-1 | TRBV4-1 | TGCGCCAGCAGCCAGGGAGAGCGGGGGGTTGGATCCTACAATGAGCAGTTCTTC | CASSQGERGVGSYNEQFF
. | TRBD1 | TRBJ1-1 | TRBV5-1 | TGCGCCAGCAGCTGGGGACAGGGAGGCACTGAAGCTTTCTTT | CASSWGQGGTEAFF
. | . | TRBJ2-1 | TRBV7-9 | TGTGCCAGCAAACTAGAGCCGGGACCCGCCCGCCTCAATGAGCAGTTCTTC | CASKLEPGPARLNEQFF
once | . | TRBJ1-2 | TRBV7-3 | TGTGCCAGCAGCGTGTTAGGGGTGGGCTATGGCTACACCTTC | CASSVLGVGYGYTF
. | . | TRBJ2-3 | TRBV27 | TGTGCCAGCAGTTTATCCGGGTCTGGGGCGCAGTATTTT | CASSLSGSGAQYF
. | . | TRBJ2-7 | TRBV19 | TGTGCCAGTAGTATGAGTGGGAGGGGGGCCTACGAGCAGTACTTC | CASSMSGRGAYEQYF
. | . | TRBJ2-7 | TRBV7-2 | TGTGCCAGCAGCCGAGACAGTTCCTACGAGCAGTACTTC | CASSRDSSYEQYF
. | . | TRBJ1-2 | TRBV6-5 | TGTGCCAGCAGTTGGGGCAGCCCTCCGGGCTACACCTTC | CASSWGSPPGYTF
. | TRBD1 | TRBJ1-2 | TRBV2 | TGTGCCAGCCGGACAGGGAACTATGGCTACACCTTC | CASRTGNYGYTF
. | . | TRBJ2-3 | TRBV14 | TGTGCCAGCAGCCAAGCGAGCGGGCCCTTCACAGATACGCAGTATTTT | CASSQASGPFTDTQYF
. | TRBD1 | TRBJ1-1 | TRBV6-5 | TGTGCCAGCAGTTACGGGACAGAGAACACTGAAGCTTTCTTT | CASSYGTENTEAFF
. | . | TRBJ2-6 | TRBV29-1 | TGCAGCGTTGTTAGGACAGACCTTTCTGGGGCCAACGTCCTGACTTTC | CSVVRTDLSGANVLTF
few | . | TRBJ1-1 | TRBV2 | TGTGCCAGCAGTGAAGCTTCTGTAGTTGGGGGGTTCGCTGAAGCTTTCTTT | CASSEASVVGGFAEAFF
. | . | TRBJ2-1 | TRBV5-1 | TGCGCCAGCAGCTTGGGCGGGACCTCCTACAATGAGCAGTTCTTC | CASSLGGTSYNEQFF
. | . | TRBJ2-7 | TRBV15 | TGTGCCACCAGCACAGGTAATGACTACGAGCAGTACTTC | CATSTGNDYEQYF
once | TRBD1 | TRBJ2-6 | TRBV5-4 | TGTGCCAGCAGCCCAGGGGGTAGGAGCTCTGGGGCCAACGTCCTGACTTTC | CASSPGGRSSGANVLTF
once | . | TRBJ2-1 | TRBV2 | TGTGCCAGCAGTGAGGGCCCAGGGGCCGTGATGAATGAGCAGTTCTTC | CASSEGPGAVMNEQFF
. | TRBD1 | TRBJ1-5 | TRBV28 | TGTGCCAGCAGTTTATTGGCAGGGGGTCAGCCCCAGCATTTT | CASSLLAGGQPQHF
few | TRBD2 | TRBJ2-3 | TRBV5-1 | TGCGCCAGCAGCTTGGATCTAGCGGGGGCTGGAGGTACGCAGTATTTT | CASSLDLAGAGGTQYF
once | . | TRBJ2-7 | TRBV28 | TGTGCCAGCAGTTTCCCCGCCAGCCCCTACGAGCAGTACTTC | CASSFPASPYEQYF
. | TRBD2 | TRBJ2-2 | TRBV28 | TGTGCCAGCAGCCATCAAGCGGGAGATACGATACACGGGGAGCTGTTTTTT | CASSHQAGDTIHGELFF
. | TRBD2 | TRBJ2-1 | TRBV29-1 | TGCAGCGTTGAAGAGGGGGGGGACTATGCCTACAATGAGCAGTTCTTC | CSVEEGGDYAYNEQFF
once | . | TRBJ2-5 | TRBV6-5 | TGTGCCAGCAGGAGAGGCCGAGACGGGGGAGAGACCCAGTACTTC | CASRRGRDGGETQYF
. | TRBD1 | TRBJ2-7 | TRBV5-1 | TGCGCCAGCAGCCCCACAGGGGAGCCCTACGAGCAGTACTTC | CASSPTGEPYEQYF
. | TRBD1 | TRBJ1-1 | TRBV30 | TGTGCCTGGAGTAGCAGGGGGAGAGCTGAAGCTTTCTTT | CAWSSRGRAEAFF